This TCR beta chain was observed in a study of shared clonotypes between healthy human individuals (dated by TCRdb to the early 2020s). The study in broad terms: Three men and two women, aged 18 to 49 years, made up the cohort. To increase sequencing depth and limit assay-specific biases, TCR repertoire library preparation and sequencing were carried out by different laboratories using diverse techniques. To estimate repertoire size and how much clonotype sharing occurs between individuals, the study deeply sequenced the blood TCR repertoires of about five healthy adults. Leukapheresis yielded between about 0.94 and 10 billion PBMCs per donor.

TCR CDR3 regions were amplified from genomic DNA by multiplex PCR using the deep immunoSEQ assay. Extracted genomic DNA from each cell subset was distributed evenly across all wells of several immunoSEQ 96-well plates, and each plate was treated as a replicate. For unsorted PBMC, approximately 300 ng of genomic DNA, equivalent to around 30,000 T cell genomes, went into each replicate PCR. Ten immunoSEQ deep assay plates were used to sequence unsorted PBMC genomic DNA. Purified libraries were measured with a Qubit 3.0 fluorometer, size-checked on a Bioanalyzer 2100, and measured again with the KAPA Library Quantification kit. A separate single-read 150-cycle Illumina NextSeq 550 flow cell was used to sequence each immunoSEQ 96-well plate. The study's own analysis went as follows. Because the immunoSEQ output included only junctional sequences and no quality scores, the filtering could not be the same as the filtering used for full-length reads. Sequences were annotated with PyIR, a Python wrapper for IgBLAST v1.9, using IMGT germline references to assign V/J genes and CDR3. Any read was removed if the V/J assignment was weak (E-value above 1e-6), the CDR3 was missing, or the read contained stop codons, out-of-frame junctions, or ambiguous translated residues. V3J clonotypes were defined by identical inferred V gene, J gene, and CDR3 amino acid sequence. Percentage overlap between repertoires was computed as shared unique clonotypes divided by the size of the smaller repertoire. Three approaches were used to assess repertoire richness: RTK rarefaction, the Chao1 estimator, and Recon v2.1 estimates of unobserved clonotypes. TCRdb holds this immuneACCESS table with in-frame rearrangements only. Some clones are missing; in checked studies, unresolved V genes explain under half, and the rest has no known cause. V, J and clone size derive from that table, while D and trimming were established from the DNA sequence. The table for this sample lists approximately 470,000 clones; about 72% of them were counted only once. The ten largest clonotypes hold 12% of the sample.

Trimmed from V: 3 bases; trimmed from J: 11 bases; junction bases lacking a gene match: 9. Its CDR3 holds 14 amino acids, cysteine through phenylalanine. This entry keeps only the CDR3 DNA: 42 bases, framed from base 1. As encoded in the germline V gene, CDR1 is KGHSH while CDR2 is LQKENI. Of note for this clone: Its antigen is not yet known. Base qualities are not recorded, but no much larger clone differs from it by a single base.

The donors were healthy, HIV-negative adults who had no recently reported acute infections or vaccinations. Every donor was a Caucasian adult residing in Nashville, Tennessee, USA. In the unsorted samples, approximately 82 million PBMCs were counted, and genomic DNA was extracted using the QIAamp DNA Blood Mini kit. After blood collection by leukapheresis, PBMCs were isolated using Ficoll-Histopaque density gradient centrifugation and then cryopreserved in the vapor phase of liquid nitrogen. Results the study describes overall, beyond this receptor: Because the study included only a small number of donors, the genetic and exposure-history diversity represented was limited. Sampling was restricted to blood, and TCR repertoires in tissues likely differ from the TCR repertoires found in blood. Based on pairwise subsampling, the degree of clonotype sharing among donors was expected to be affected by sequencing depth.

Sequencing input: PBMCs. The V gene is TRBV18 and the J gene is TRBJ1-4, and 7 junctional nucleotides match TRBD1. This clonotype was sampled from a woman aged 40 to 50 in good health. Some clones in this sample may be carry-over from other donors' samples. The DNA sequence reads TGTGCCAGCTCACCTTCTGGGACAGTTAGCAAACTGTTTTTT. It codes for CASSPSGTVSKLFF. Reference TRBV18 and TRBJ1-4 genes cover what lies past the CDR3, so the full variable domain is NAGVMQNPRHLVRRRGQEARLRCSPMKGHSHVYWYRQLPEEGLKFMVYLQKENIIDESGMPKERFSAEFPKEGPSILRIQQVVRGDSAAYFCASSPSGTVSKLFFGSGTQLSVL.